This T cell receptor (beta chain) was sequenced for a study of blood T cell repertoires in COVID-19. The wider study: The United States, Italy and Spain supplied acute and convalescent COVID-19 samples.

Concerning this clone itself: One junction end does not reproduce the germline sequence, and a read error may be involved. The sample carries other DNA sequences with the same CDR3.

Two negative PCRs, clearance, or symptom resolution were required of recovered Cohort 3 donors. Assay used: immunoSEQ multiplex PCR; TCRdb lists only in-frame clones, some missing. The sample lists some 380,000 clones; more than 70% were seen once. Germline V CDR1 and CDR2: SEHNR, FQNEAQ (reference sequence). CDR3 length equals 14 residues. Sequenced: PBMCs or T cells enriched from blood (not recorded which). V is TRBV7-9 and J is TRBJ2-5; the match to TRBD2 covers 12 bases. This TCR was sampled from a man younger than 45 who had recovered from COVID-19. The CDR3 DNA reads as TGTGCCAGCAGCCTAGCGGGGGGGCCGGAGACCCAGTACTTC. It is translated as CASSLAGGPETQYF.